These 3 T cell receptor beta chains originate from one sample sequenced in a study of shared clonotypes between healthy human individuals. Clones were read by immunoSEQ multiplex PCR, and TCRdb kept only the in-frame ones, dropping some. Among some 690,000 clones listed, roughly 88% were seen once. The sequencing sample was made of memory CD8+ T cells from PBMCs. The sample's subset: CD45RO+ cells pooled with CCR7-negative TemRA cells. Receptor source: a young man in good health. Some clones in this sample may be carry-over from other donors' samples.

The rearrangement joins TRBV27 to TRBJ2-1; the match to TRBD2 covers 8 bases. The germline V gene encodes CDR1 MNHEY and CDR2 SMNVEV (reference sequence). Losses at the gene ends were 5 bases for V and 9 bases for J; bases not matched to a gene: 9. This CDR3 is 14 amino acids long. CDR3 amino acids: CASSVRGAGSEQFF. CDR3 bases: TGTGCCAGCAGTGTGCGGGGGGCCGGTAGTGAGCAGTTCTTC.

The chain uses TRBV7-8 and TRBJ2-2; no clear D. Germline V gene data show CDR1 as SGHVS and CDR2 as FQNEAQ. The CDR3 has 13 residues. Trimming pared 6 bases from V and 6 bases from J, leaving 11 bases between. CDR3: CASSIAPAGELFF. CDR3 nucleotides: TGTGCCAGCAGTATAGCACCAGCCGGGGAGCTGTTTTTT.

The CDR3 DNA reads as TGTGCCTGGAGTCCTAACCGCTACGAGCAGTACTTC. It codes for CAWSPNRYEQYF. This sequence joins TRBV30 and TRBJ2-7, with no clear D. The V gene lost 2 bases and the J gene lost 3 bases, with 8 bases spanning the gap. Germline CDR1 and CDR2: GTSNPN and SVGIG (reference sequence). The CDR3 covers 12 residues.